This record concerns one T cell receptor (beta chain) sequence. Its antigen is unidentified. These data originate in a study of shared clonotypes between healthy human individuals. Study results and limitations: Generally, naive subsets came out with larger estimated richness than memory subsets.

All participating donors were Caucasian adults from Nashville, Tennessee. The CDR3 contains 14 residues. The V gene lost 4 bases and the J gene lost 1 base, with 11 bases spanning the gap. Germline loops: CDR1 SGHKS, CDR2 YYEKEE (reference sequence). The assay was immunoSEQ multiplex PCR, and TCRdb's table has in-frame clones only and misses some. The table shows 2 million to 2.5 million clones, with 95% occurring only once. Sample: naive CD4+ T cells sorted from blood. Subset specified: CD45RA+ positively selected. This chain joins TRBV5-5 and TRBJ1-1; D may be TRBD1 (5 bases). This receptor was taken from a man younger than 35 in good health. The CDR3 DNA follows: TGTGCCAGCAGCCCGGGGACGAGGAACACTGAAGCTTTCTTT. Its protein product is CASSPGTRNTEAFF.